This T cell receptor (beta chain) is from a study of shared clonotypes between healthy human individuals. From germline, CDR1 is SGHVS and CDR2 FQNEAQ. This CDR3 has 12 amino acids. Trimming cost V 5 bases and J 11 bases, with 13 bases left between them. Here immunoSEQ multiplex PCR was the method, and the copy in TCRdb shows in-frame clones only, minus some. The repertoire holds some 2,500,000 clones, with around 92% as singletons. The chain employs TRBV7-8 and TRBJ1-5; unclear D gene. The TCR sequence derives from a man between 18 and 35 years old in good health. Some clones in this sample may be carry-over from other donors' samples. The material sequenced was naive CD4+ T cells from PBMCs. The subset is: CD45RA+ positively selected. Here the CDR3 reads CASSPHGIAQHF. DNA of the CDR3: TGTGCCAGCAGCCCCCATGGTATAGCCCAGCATTTT.